This T cell receptor (beta chain) was sequenced in a study of blood T cell repertoires in COVID-19. Study summary: The samples span acute and convalescent COVID-19 from the United States, Italy and Spain. PBMCs, B-cell-depleted T cells, or T cells were the source of the cDNA or gDNA that made up the material.

This CDR3 is built from 12 residues. Germline-derived CDR1 and CDR2 are LNHNV and YYDKDF (reference sequence). V lost 5 bases to trimming and J lost 14 bases; unmatched junction nucleotides: 8. In this sample, this clone turned up once. Original processing notes: Scientists estimated how many nucleated cells there were by amplifying reference gene primers. The data were produced by immunoSEQ multiplex PCR, yet TCRdb's version contains in-frame clones alone and is incomplete. The D gene and trimming were derived from the DNA, and the V and J assignments and clone size from that table. The table records about 480,000 clones, 89% of them present only once. Patients from Seattle were sampled longitudinally, starting during active infection.

This receptor was taken from a man in his late teens or twenties with COVID-19, enrolled during active disease. The chain employs TRBV15 and TRBJ2-3, with 9 bases aligning to TRBD2. The sample consisted of peripheral blood. CDR3 sequence: CATSPSGDLGYF. In DNA, the CDR3 is TGTGCCACCAGCCCTAGCGGGGATCTGGGGTATTTT. The full variable domain, in which reference TRBV15 and TRBJ2-3 provide the parts outside the CDR3, is DAMVIQNPRYQVTQFGKPVTLSCSQTLNHNVMYWYQQKSSQAPKLLFHYYDKDFNNEADTPDNFQSRRPNTSFCFLDIRSPGLGDTAMYLCATSPSGDLGYFGPGTRLTVL.